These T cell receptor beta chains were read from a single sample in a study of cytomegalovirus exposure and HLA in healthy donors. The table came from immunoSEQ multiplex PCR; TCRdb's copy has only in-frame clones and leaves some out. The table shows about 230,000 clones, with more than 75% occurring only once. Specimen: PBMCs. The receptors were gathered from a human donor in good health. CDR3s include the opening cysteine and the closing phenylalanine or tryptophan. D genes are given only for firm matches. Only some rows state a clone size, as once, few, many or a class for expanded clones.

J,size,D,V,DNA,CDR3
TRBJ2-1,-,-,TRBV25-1,TGTGCCAGCAGTGATACGGGTTCGAATGAGCAGTTCTTC,CASSDTGSNEQFF
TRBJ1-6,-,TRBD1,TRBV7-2,TGTGCCAGCAGCTCAGACAGGGACGTGGCCCTCCACTTT,CASSSDRDVALHF
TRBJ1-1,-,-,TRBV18,TGTGCCAGCTCACCCCAGCCGCCAGACTCGAACACTGAAGCTTTCTTT,CASSPQPPDSNTEAFF
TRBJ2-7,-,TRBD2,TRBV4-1,TGCGCCAGCAGCCAAGCAACTAGCGGGAGCCCCTACGAGCAGTACTTC,CASSQATSGSPYEQYF
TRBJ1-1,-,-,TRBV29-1,TGCAGCGCCATAAACGACAGAGGCACTGAAGCTTTCTTT,CSAINDRGTEAFF
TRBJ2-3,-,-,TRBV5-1,TGCGCCAGCAGCTCAGTCACCGGGACATTAGGCACAGATACGCAGTATTTT,CASSSVTGTLGTDTQYF
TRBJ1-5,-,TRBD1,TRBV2,TGTGCCAGCAGTGAAGACAGGGGACGCAATCAGCCCCAGCATTTT,CASSEDRGRNQPQHF
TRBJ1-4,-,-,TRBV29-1,TGCAGCGGCCGGGTCCCTCACAATGAAAAACTGTTTTTT,CSGRVPHNEKLFF
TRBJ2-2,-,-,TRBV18,TGTGCCAGCTCACCACTGTCCGGGACCGGGGAGCTGTTTTTT,CASSPLSGTGELFF
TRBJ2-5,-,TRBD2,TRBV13,TGTGCCAGCAGCCCGCTAGCGGGATCGGAGCCCCAAGAGACCCAGTACTTC,CASSPLAGSEPQETQYF
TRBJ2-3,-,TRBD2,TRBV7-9,TGTGCCAGCAGCCCAGGACTAGCGAGCACAGATACGCAGTATTTT,CASSPGLASTDTQYF
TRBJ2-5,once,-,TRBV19,TGTGCCAGTAGTATAGCTATAGAGACCCAGTACTTC,CASSIAIETQYF
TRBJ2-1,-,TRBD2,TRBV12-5,TGTGCTAGTGGTTTGGTAATCGTCGGGGCGGGAGGAGGTGAGCAGTTCTTC,CASGLVIVGAGGGEQFF
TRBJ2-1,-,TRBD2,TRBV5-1,TGCGCCAGCAGCTTTAGCGGGAGCTCCTACAATGAGCAGTTCTTC,CASSFSGSSYNEQFF
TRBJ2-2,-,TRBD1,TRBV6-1,TGTGCCAGCAGTGTACAGGGGGCCGCGAACACCGGGGAGCTGTTTTTT,CASSVQGAANTGELFF
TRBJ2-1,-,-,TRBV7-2,TGTGCCAGCAGCCTGGGGGCGCGGGAGAAAAACAATGAGCAGTTCTTC,CASSLGAREKNNEQFF
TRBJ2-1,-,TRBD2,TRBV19,TGTGCCAGTAGTATAGAAAGGCCGGGACTAGCGGGCTACAATGAGCAGTTCTTC,CASSIERPGLAGYNEQFF
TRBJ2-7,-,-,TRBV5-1,TGCGCCAGCAGCTTCAACGGAGCGGTCTCCTACGAGCAGTACTTC,CASSFNGAVSYEQYF
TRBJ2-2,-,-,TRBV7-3,TGTGCCAGCAGCTTAACGTTTGGGACTCCGAACACCGGGGAGCTGTTTTTT,CASSLTFGTPNTGELFF
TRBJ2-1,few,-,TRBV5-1,TGCGCCAGCAGGGGGGCGGACCTCCCATACAATGAGCAGTTCTTC,CASRGADLPYNEQFF
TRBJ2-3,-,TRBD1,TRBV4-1,TGCGCCAGCAGCCAAAAGTCAGGGGGCTCCCAGTCGATGGGGTCAAAAGATACGCAGTATTTT,CASSQKSGGSQSMGSKDTQYF
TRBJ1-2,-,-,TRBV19,TGTGCCAGTAGTATAGGAGTTACACTATATGGCTACACCTTC,CASSIGVTLYGYTF
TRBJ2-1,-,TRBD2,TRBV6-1,TGTGCCAGCAGGCGACTAGCGGGAGAGTATGAGCAGTTCTTC,CASRRLAGEYEQFF
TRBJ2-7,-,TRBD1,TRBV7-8,TGTGCCAGCAGCCCCACCGGGACAGCCTTCTCCTACGAGCAGTACTTC,CASSPTGTAFSYEQYF
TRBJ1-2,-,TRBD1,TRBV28,TGTGCCAGCAACCAGGACAGGGTCGGTGGCTACACCTTC,CASNQDRVGGYTF
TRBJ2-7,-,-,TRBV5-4,TGTGCCAGCAGCTTATCCGAGATCGAGGCCTACGAGCAGTACTTC,CASSLSEIEAYEQYF
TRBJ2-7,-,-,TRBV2,TGTGCCAGCAGTCCTCGACAGAACGAGCAGTACTTC,CASSPRQNEQYF